These T cell receptor beta chains were read from a single sample in a study of shared clonotypes between healthy human individuals. Clones were read by immunoSEQ multiplex PCR, and TCRdb kept only the in-frame ones, dropping some. The table includes over a million clones, roughly 97% detected once. The sample consisted of naive CD4+ T cells sorted from blood. Every receptor here comes from a man aged 30 to 45 in good health. The CDR3 runs from the conserved cysteine through the conserved F or W.

>TRBV2|TRBJ2-7
CATRASGRGYEQYF
>TRBV19|TRBJ1-2
CASKGFPLHGYTF
>TRBV28|TRBJ2-7
CASKGWAGGSYEQYF
>TRBV7-9|TRBJ2-2
CASSLSSGNGELFF
>TRBV20-1|TRBJ2-5
CSANWGGVQYF
>TRBV10-3|TRBJ2-3
CAISELAGTDTQYF
>TRBV7-9|TRBJ1-2
CVTGNGYTF
>TRBV29-1|TRBJ2-1
CSVGDNYNEQFF
>TRBV7-6|TRBJ1-1
CASSSGLGITEAFF
>TRBV28|TRBJ2-7
CASSWRLAEHPYEQYF
>TRBV6-4|TRBJ1-2
CASSETGRDGYTF
>TRBV14|TRBJ2-1
CASSQFVGAFNEQFF
>TRBV7-9|TRBJ2-7
CASSSGWRGPYEQYF
>TRBV5-1|TRBJ2-3
CASSDNWGARGTDTQYF
>TRBV2|TRBJ1-5
CASSDLLQPQHF
>TRBV19|TRBJ1-1
CASSLGSSRTEAFF
>TRBV27|TRBJ2-7
CASSFRGGNREQYF
>TRBV4-3|TRBJ2-1
CASSQVSGRAVNEQFF
>TRBV18|TRBJ2-6
CASSPLLTGSSGANVLTF
>TRBV4-2|TRBJ1-4
CASSPTGRSYEKLFF
>TRBV28|TRBJ2-3
CASSFLGDTQYF
>TRBV19|TRBJ1-3
CASSIGWGIGNTIYF
>TRBV29-1|TRBJ2-3
CSVEWGSTDTQYF
>TRBV7-9|TRBJ2-2
CASSSGTGTWAGELFF
>TRBV7-9|TRBJ2-7
CASSRGQGGEQYF
>TRBV10-2|TRBJ2-1
CASTGGTGRYNEQFF
>TRBV12-5|TRBJ2-2
CASGLNTGELFF
>TRBV18|TRBJ2-4
CASSRAPQGPMVIQYF
>TRBV7-2|TRBJ1-1
CASSLSAYRVVRTEAFF
>TRBV5-1|TRBJ2-7
CASSQSGSSYEQYF
>TRBV7-3|TRBJ2-1
CASSLGTPNYNEQFF
>TRBV5-4|TRBJ2-6
CASSGSFGANVLTF
>TRBV29-1|TRBJ2-7
CSAAQTSGRSNEQYF
>TRBV5-1|TRBJ1-2
CASSLMTGGYGYTF
>TRBV11-2|TRBJ1-2
CASSLDRYGYTF
>TRBV7-3|TRBJ2-1
CASSLTGGTSYNEQFF
>TRBV5-1|TRBJ2-7
CASSLQTASYEQYF
>TRBV7-8|TRBJ2-7
CASSSHGYEQYF
>TRBV5-4|TRBJ2-6
CASSLRQTGTVGANVLTF
>TRBV7-8|TRBJ2-5
CASSLRPNAAETQYF
>TRBV28|TRBJ1-4
CASRQGLGEKLFF
>TRBV2|TRBJ1-3
CASSEGNTIYF
>TRBV18|TRBJ1-1
CASSPNLGAGVRTEAFF
>TRBV7-9|TRBJ1-3
CASRRGQGSGNTIYF
>TRBV5-4|TRBJ2-5
CASSPTSQETQYF
>TRBV6-5|TRBJ2-7
CASSYVGVRYEQYF
>TRBV4-3|TRBJ2-7
CASSQDPRTGNSYEQYF
>TRBV7-9|TRBJ2-5
CASSARGQETQYF
>TRBV18|TRBJ1-5
CASSPGNQPQHF
>TRBV18|TRBJ1-1
CASSTLTVNTEAFF
>TRBV6-1|TRBJ1-5
CASTWSHQPQHF
>TRBV11-2|TRBJ2-2
CASSHGVGELFF
>TRBV14|TRBJ1-4
CASSQGGNEKLFF